This TCR beta chain was captured in a study of blood T cell repertoires in COVID-19. Whole-study context: Italy, Spain and the United States were the sources of the convalescent and acute COVID-19 samples. PBMCs, B-cell-depleted T cells, or T cells were the source of the cDNA or gDNA that made up the material.

This clone was recorded many times. In the source study's methods: The assay estimated nucleated cells by amplifying reference gene primers. Data came from immunoSEQ multiplex PCR; TCRdb stores just in-frame clones and leaves some out. That table gives V, J and clone size, and the DNA gave D and trimming. The sample has about 90,000 clones, over 60% seen once. The CDR3 sequence is 17 residues long. Germline V lookup: CDR1 MDHEN, CDR2 SYDVKM. V trimming: 5 bases; J trimming: 0 bases; junction bases outside the gene matches: 13. This clonotype was obtained from a man in his sixties or seventies with acute or convalescent COVID-19. The gene calls are TRBV28 and TRBJ2-7; 7 nucleotides line up with TRBD1. Sequencing was done on a sample of peripheral blood. This CDR3 is CASSLPNRGYLSYEQYF. In DNA form, the CDR3 reads TGTGCCAGCAGTCTCCCCAACAGGGGATACCTCTCCTACGAGCAGTACTTC.